This T cell receptor beta chain was sequenced in a study of STAT5B mutations in CD4+ large granular lymphocyte leukemia. Background on the study: Among healthy controls, a particular HLA allele went with more CDR3 'QG' motifs.

Here immunoSEQ multiplex PCR was the method, and the copy in TCRdb shows in-frame clones only, minus some. This sample yields tens of thousands of clones, of which 75% to 85% are seen a single time; more than 0.9% belongs to the top ten. General study results and limits: TRBV06-family usage was enriched in top patient clones (8/27) versus controls (2/35).

For this clone: Its specificity is unknown.

The V gene lost 7 bases and the J gene lost 4 bases, with 13 bases spanning the gap. This CDR3 comprises 14 residues. Germline V lookup: CDR1 MNHNS, CDR2 SASEGT. J is TRBJ2-2 and V is TRBV6-1, with D tentatively TRBD1 (6 bases). The TCR was taken from a human donor in good health. The sample was CD4+ T cells from blood buffy coats. DNA for the CDR3: TGTGCCAGCAACCCCACAGGGTCCACCGGGGAGCTGTTTTTT. Translated, it gives CASNPTGSTGELFF.